The source of this T cell receptor beta chain is a study of T-cell reconstitution after alpha-beta-depleted transplantation in children. Study results and limitations: Some patients' high day-60 TCRbeta diversity was attributed to recipient cells surviving conditioning.

V was shortened by 4 bases and J by 3 bases, with 9 bases between the two germline ends. CDR3 length: 14 residues. Germline V CDR1 and CDR2: LGHDT, YNNKEL (reference sequence). Unique molecular identifiers were used in preparing the TCRbeta library. From the PCR reads, TCRdb called clonotypes with MiXCR, one entry per CDR3 protein. The sample has hundreds of thousands of distinct CDR3 sequences, 10% to 15% seen once. On this clonotype: Its specificity is unknown.

The sequence came from a male patient younger than 18 who had a stem cell transplant for acute myeloid leukemia, so the T cells may come from the graft donor. The starting material was PBMCs, mostly from graft donor cells, obtained 360 days after TCRalphabeta/CD19-depleted stem cell transplant. J is TRBJ2-2 and V is TRBV3-1; D uncertain. CDR3 in amino acids: CASSPEVHTGELFF. The CDR3 nucleotides are TGTGCCAGCAGCCCCGAGGTCCACACCGGGGAGCTGTTTTTT.